This T cell receptor beta chain was recovered during a study of cytomegalovirus exposure and HLA in healthy donors. Study findings and constraints: Analyses of presence and absence presupposed an approximately uniform sequencing depth across donors. Researchers reported in a later analysis that a missense DCLRE1C variant was tied to TCR beta V- and J-gene trimming. Productive status was seen about 87% or about 30% of the time for most TCR beta V segments in an earlier analysis.

This clone was seen just once. The antigen remains undetermined. The PCR used 60 Vbeta and 13 Jbeta primers. Repertoires were generated with immunoSEQ multiplex PCR, while TCRdb's copy carries only in-frame clones and drops some. The sample records some 52,000 clones, 72% being singletons. The sequencing sample was made of PBMCs. This clonotype was obtained from a woman aged 50 to 60 in good health and CMV-seronegative.

The CDR3 DNA reads TGTGCCAGCATCCCAGGACAGGGCGGGTTGGATGAGCAGTTCTTC. Amino acid sequence: CASIPGQGGLDEQFF. The chain combines TRBV28 with TRBJ2-1; 8 positions agree with TRBD1. CDR3 length equals 15 residues. From germline, CDR1 is MDHEN and CDR2 SYDVKM. The V segment lost 7 bases and the J segment 8 bases; nucleotides outside the gene matches: 13.